The rows below give T cell receptor beta chains drawn from one sample of a study of neoadjuvant anti-PD-1 for oral cavity cancer. The data were produced by immunoSEQ multiplex PCR, yet TCRdb's version contains in-frame clones alone and is incomplete. The sample contains about 39,000 clones, roughly 77% of which appear only once. The sample consisted of PBMCs, taken after nivolumab (anti-PD-1) treatment. These receptors originate from a person between 40 and 85 years old with oral cavity squamous cell carcinoma. The CDR3 runs from the conserved cysteine through the conserved F or W. The D gene is left open where the match is weak. Rows give clone size only sometimes, using once, few, many, or a class for an expanded clone.

V gene: TRBV5-5
J gene: TRBJ1-1
clone size: .
D gene: .
CDR3 DNA: TGTGCCAGCAGCTTTAGAGTAGCAAGGGATTACACTGAAGCTTTCTTT
CDR3 protein: CASSFRVARDYTEAFF

V gene: TRBV27
J gene: TRBJ2-1
clone size: .
D gene: .
CDR3 DNA: TGTGCCAGCAGTTCGAGTGAGGTAAACAATGAGCAGTTCTTC
CDR3 protein: CASSSSEVNNEQFF

V gene: TRBV9
J gene: TRBJ1-1
clone size: .
D gene: .
CDR3 DNA: TGTGCCAGCAGCGCCCAACGGGTCATGAACACTGAAGCTTTCTTT
CDR3 protein: CASSAQRVMNTEAFF

V gene: TRBV9
J gene: TRBJ2-1
clone size: .
D gene: .
CDR3 DNA: TGTGCCAGCAGCGTTAGCTCCTTCTCCTACAATGAGCAGTTCTTC
CDR3 protein: CASSVSSFSYNEQFF

V gene: TRBV6-4
J gene: TRBJ2-6
clone size: .
D gene: .
CDR3 DNA: TGTGCCAGCAGTGACTGGGCAGATCGCCCGACTGGGGCCAACGTCCTGACTTTC
CDR3 protein: CASSDWADRPTGANVLTF

V gene: TRBV28
J gene: TRBJ1-4
clone size: .
D gene: .
CDR3 DNA: TGTGCCAGCAGTTCAGGAACTAATGAAAAACTGTTTTTT
CDR3 protein: CASSSGTNEKLFF

V gene: TRBV13
J gene: TRBJ1-2
clone size: medium-sized
D gene: .
CDR3 DNA: TGTGCCAGCAGCTCCCAGACCGGATTCTATGGCTACACCTTC
CDR3 protein: CASSSQTGFYGYTF

V gene: TRBV5-4
J gene: TRBJ2-1
clone size: .
D gene: TRBD1
CDR3 DNA: TGTGCCAGCAGCTTGGGGGGACAGGTATACAATGAGCAGTTCTTC
CDR3 protein: CASSLGGQVYNEQFF

V gene: TRBV15
J gene: TRBJ2-6
clone size: .
D gene: TRBD1
CDR3 DNA: TGTGCCACCAGCCGCCGAGGACAGGGGGCAGGGGCCAACGTCCTGACTTTC
CDR3 protein: CATSRRGQGAGANVLTF

V gene: TRBV7-2
J gene: TRBJ2-7
clone size: .
D gene: .
CDR3 DNA: TGTGCCAGCAGCCTGGCAATCGGGACTCTTCTCTACGAGCAGTACTTC
CDR3 protein: CASSLAIGTLLYEQYF

V gene: TRBV7-9
J gene: TRBJ1-3
clone size: once
D gene: .
CDR3 DNA: TGTGCCAGCAGCTTAGACGGGGCTCTGCTTGGAAACACCATATATTTT
CDR3 protein: CASSLDGALLGNTIYF

V gene: TRBV7-2
J gene: TRBJ2-7
clone size: .
D gene: TRBD2
CDR3 DNA: TGTGCCAGCAGCTTAATTAGCGGGGGACCGCTCTCCTACGAGCAGTACTTC
CDR3 protein: CASSLISGGPLSYEQYF

V gene: TRBV5-6
J gene: TRBJ2-5
clone size: .
D gene: .
CDR3 DNA: TGTGCCAGCAGTATATGGGAGACCCAGTACTTC
CDR3 protein: CASSIWETQYF

V gene: TRBV11-2
J gene: TRBJ2-1
clone size: once
D gene: TRBD2
CDR3 DNA: TGTGCCAGCAGTAGGACTAGCGGGAGGCCTAGCTCCTACAATGAGCAGTTCTTC
CDR3 protein: CASSRTSGRPSSYNEQFF

V gene: TRBV5-4
J gene: TRBJ1-4
clone size: few
D gene: .
CDR3 DNA: TGTGCCAGCAGCTTACAGGGCTTTGCTAATGAAAAACTGTTTTTT
CDR3 protein: CASSLQGFANEKLFF

V gene: TRBV9
J gene: TRBJ2-2
clone size: medium-sized
D gene: .
CDR3 DNA: TGTGCCAGCAGCGTAATGGCAGGAACCGGGGAGCTGTTTTTT
CDR3 protein: CASSVMAGTGELFF

V gene: TRBV7-2
J gene: TRBJ2-3
clone size: .
D gene: TRBD1
CDR3 DNA: TGTGCCAGCAGCTCGACAGGGGCCCGGGATACGCAGTATTTT
CDR3 protein: CASSSTGARDTQYF

V gene: TRBV6-5
J gene: TRBJ1-2
clone size: medium-sized
D gene: .
CDR3 DNA: TGTGCCAGCAGTTACTCGGGTAACTATGGCTACACCTTC
CDR3 protein: CASSYSGNYGYTF

V gene: TRBV5-1
J gene: TRBJ1-2
clone size: .
D gene: .
CDR3 DNA: TGCGCCAGCAGCTTAGGACTTAACTATGGCTACACCTTC
CDR3 protein: CASSLGLNYGYTF

V gene: TRBV4-2
J gene: TRBJ2-2
clone size: .
D gene: TRBD1
CDR3 DNA: TGTGCCAGCAGCCTAGGGACAGGGACATCATACACCGGGGAGCTGTTTTTT
CDR3 protein: CASSLGTGTSYTGELFF